The sequence of this TCR beta chain was determined in a study of regulatory T cells in long-lasting Graves disease. Findings and caveats of the study: The TCR repertoire of persistent Graves' patients was less diverse than that of newly diagnosed ones.

Ten or more counts support this clonotype. What it binds is unknown. As to time point: persistent/refractory GD, antithyroid drugs over 5 years with positive TRAb. With RNA extracted from PBMCs as input, the TCR library was made. Relying on iRepertoire HTBI primers and Arm-PCR of CDR3 regions, the team built TCR beta libraries. TCRdb itself ran the multiplex PCR reads through MiXCR, one entry per CDR3 protein. The sample has roughly 500,000 distinct CDR3 sequences; approximately 23% are singletons. This receptor was obtained from a female donor with Graves disease. Sequencing used peripheral blood mononuclear cells (PBMCs), obtained when the disease was refractory, from a patient treated with antithyroid drugs.

CDR3 nucleotide sequence: TGTGCCAGCAGTTTACGACTAGCGGGACTGTACGAGCAGTACTTC. This codes for CASSLRLAGLYEQYF. The chain has TRBV27 and TRBJ2-7; TRBD2 aligns across 11 bases. J gave up 4 bases and V 2 bases, and 4 bases lay outside the gene matches. Looked up from germline, CDR1 is MNHEY and CDR2 is SMNVEV (reference sequence). The CDR3 is made up of 15 amino acids.